Listed below are T cell receptor beta chains from one sample, sequenced in a study of PD-1 blockade in classical Hodgkin lymphoma. Sequencing was performed with immunoSEQ multiplex PCR; in TCRdb, only in-frame clones are kept and a portion is missing. The data show tens of thousands of clones, about 91% seen once. Sequenced: CD4+ T cells from blood. Receptor source: a human donor with classical Hodgkin lymphoma. The conserved cysteine and the conserved F or W are not part of the CDR3 here. Fields, in order: J gene, V gene, clone size, CDR3 protein. Not every row has a clone size; where given, it reads once, few, many or a size class.

TRBJ1-2 | TRBV6-5 | NA | ASSPTGTWGYT
TRBJ2-5 | TRBV5-1 | NA | ASSLARAGGMETQY
TRBJ2-1 | TRBV7-2 | NA | ASSFSYNEQF
TRBJ1-6 | TRBV10-3 | NA | ATQGSSYNSPLH
TRBJ2-5 | TRBV6-5 | NA | ASSYSGGSETQY
TRBJ2-3 | TRBV4-1 | NA | ASSQDFTGGLTDTQY
TRBJ2-7 | TRBV11-2 | once | ASSPRTSGRQYEQY
TRBJ2-3 | TRBV5-1 | NA | ASSLGSQGTTTDTQY
TRBJ2-5 | TRBV4-1 | NA | ASSQVGRGLIETQY
TRBJ1-2 | TRBV28 | NA | ATERAGGYGYT
TRBJ1-1 | TRBV11-2 | NA | ASSLRGGAGRNEAF
TRBJ2-7 | TRBV5-1 | NA | ASRESLRGADEQY
TRBJ1-4 | TRBV9 | NA | ASSNGGSGGLGPNEKLF
TRBJ1-1 | TRBV19 | NA | ASSIDRVTEAF